This record covers a single TCR beta chain. Germline CDR1 is SGHDN and CDR2 is FVKESK. The CDR3 covers 16 residues. Trimming took off 1 base at V and 2 bases at J, with 14 bases between the two ends. This sample is drawn from a study of shared clonotypes between healthy human individuals. Overall study: CD4 naive cells filled three plates per donor, CD4 memory three, CD8 naive two and CD8 memory one.

As originally analysed: From ImmunoSEQ came sequences covering only the junction and carrying no quality scores, so filtering differed. Data came from immunoSEQ multiplex PCR; TCRdb stores just in-frame clones and leaves some out. V and J calls and clone size follow that table, whereas D and trimming were derived from the DNA. Here the sample spans 950,000 to 1,300,000 clones, roughly 80% being singletons. Material: memory CD4+ T cells sorted from blood. The subset: CD45RA-negative fraction. This receptor was identified in a man between 18 and 35 years old in good health. This chain links TRBV14 with TRBJ2-5, with unresolved D. CDR3 in DNA: TGTGCCAGCAGCCAAGGAATTCGGCGACAACAAGAGACCCAGTACTTC. It is translated as CASSQGIRRQQETQYF.